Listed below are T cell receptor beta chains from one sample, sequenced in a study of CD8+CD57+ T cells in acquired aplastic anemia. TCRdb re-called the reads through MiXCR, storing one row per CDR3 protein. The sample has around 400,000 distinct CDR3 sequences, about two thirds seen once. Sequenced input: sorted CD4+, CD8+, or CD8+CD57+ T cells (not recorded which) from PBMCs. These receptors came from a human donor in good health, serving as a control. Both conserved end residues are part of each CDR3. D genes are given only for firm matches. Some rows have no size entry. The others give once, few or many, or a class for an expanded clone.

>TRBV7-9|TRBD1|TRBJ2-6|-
CASSLDRGETQYFLTF
TGTGCCAGCAGCTTGGACAGGGGAGAGACCCAGTACTTCCTGACTTTC
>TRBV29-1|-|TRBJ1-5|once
CSGTTGGIGQPQHF
TGCAGCGGAACGACTGGGGGCATAGGGCAGCCCCAGCATTTT
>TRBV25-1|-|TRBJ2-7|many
CASSEYGVEQYF
TGTGCCAGCAGTGAATATGGGGTCGAGCAGTACTTC
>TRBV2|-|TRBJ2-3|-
CAGSDTDTQYF
TGTGCCGGCAGTGATACAGATACGCAGTATTTT
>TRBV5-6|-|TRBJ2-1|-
CASSALGNEQFF
TGTGCCAGCAGCGCACTAGGGAATGAGCAGTTCTTC
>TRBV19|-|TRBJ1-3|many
CASSIGQISGNTIYF
TGTGCCAGTAGTATTGGACAGATCTCTGGAAACACCATATATTTT
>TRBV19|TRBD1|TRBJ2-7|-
CASRGDRVCYEQYF
TGTGCCAGCAGGGGTGACAGGGTCTGCTACGAGCAGTACTTC
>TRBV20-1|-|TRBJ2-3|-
CSARDVDGYATDTQYF
TGCAGTGCTAGGGACGTAGATGGCTACGCCACAGATACGCAGTATTTT
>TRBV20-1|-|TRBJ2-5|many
CSARDSSAGETQYF
TGCAGTGCTAGAGATTCTTCGGCGGGGGAGACCCAGTACTTC
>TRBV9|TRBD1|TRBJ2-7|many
CASSPPTGSAVYEQYF
TGTGCCAGCAGCCCTCCGACAGGGTCGGCGGTCTACGAGCAGTACTTC
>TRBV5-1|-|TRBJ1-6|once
CASSHARGAGSPLHF
TGCGCCAGCAGCCATGCGCGCGGGGCAGGTTCACCCCTCCACTTT
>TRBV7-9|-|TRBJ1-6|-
CASSTRKNNYAFTF
TGTGCCAGCAGCACGAGAAAAAATAATTATGCCTTCACCTTT
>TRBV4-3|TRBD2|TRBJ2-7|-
CASTVQAGEPYEQYF
TGCGCCAGCACCGTCCAGGCGGGGGAACCCTACGAGCAGTACTTC
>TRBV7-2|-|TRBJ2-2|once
CASSLQGVGDYAFLFF
TGTGCCAGCAGCTTACAGGGTGTAGGCGACTACGCGTTCCTGTTTTTT
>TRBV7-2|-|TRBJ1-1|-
CASSLAGQKTEAFF
TGTGCCAGCAGCTTGGCAGGGCAGAAGACTGAAGCTTTCTTT
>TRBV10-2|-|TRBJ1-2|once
CATHDSGYGGYTF
TGTGCCACCCATGATTCAGGGTACGGTGGCTACACCTTC
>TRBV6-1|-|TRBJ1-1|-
CASRPLFTEAFF
TGTGCCAGCCGCCCACTTTTCACTGAAGCTTTCTTT
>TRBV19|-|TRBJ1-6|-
CASSIGAGNSPLHF
TGTGCCAGTAGTATTGGGGCAGGTAATTCACCCCTCCACTTT
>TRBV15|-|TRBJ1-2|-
CATSRDRANTYGYTF
TGTGCCACCAGCAGAGACAGGGCTAATACCTATGGCTACACCTTC
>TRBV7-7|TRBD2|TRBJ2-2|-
CASSLSGGIKEQFF
TGTGCTAGCAGCTTGTCGGGAGGAATCAAGGAGCAGTTTTTT
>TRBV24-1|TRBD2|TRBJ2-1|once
CATSVAGGRDEQFF
TGTGCCACCAGTGTAGCGGGAGGGCGAGATGAGCAGTTCTTC
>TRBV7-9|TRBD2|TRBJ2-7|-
CASSPGLAEQYF
TGTGCCAGCAGTCCGGGACTAGCGGAGCAGTACTTC
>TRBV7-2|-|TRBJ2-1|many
CASSRRVQNEQFF
TGTGCCAGCAGTCGTAGGGTTCAAAATGAGCAGTTCTTC
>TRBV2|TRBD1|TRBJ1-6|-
CASSLRRQGELLHF
TGTGCCAGCAGCTTACGGCGACAGGGGGAGCTCCTCCACTTT
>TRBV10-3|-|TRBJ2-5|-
CAIRGPGPTQYF
TGTGCCATCAGGGGGCCCGGGCCCACCCAGTACTTC
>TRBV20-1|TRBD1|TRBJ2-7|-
CSAREGQGIGHEQYF
TGCAGTGCTAGAGAGGGACAGGGGATCGGTCACGAGCAGTACTTC
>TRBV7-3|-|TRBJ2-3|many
CASRSGATSTDTQYF
TGTGCCAGCAGGTCAGGTGCAACTAGCACAGATACGCAGTATTTT
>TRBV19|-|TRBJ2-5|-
CAISDSGRLIGQGTQYF
TGTGCCATCAGTGACAGCGGGCGCCTCATCGGCCAAGGGACCCAGTACTTC
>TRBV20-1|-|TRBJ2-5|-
CSAREVRQDF
TGCAGTGCTAGAGAGGTGCGACAGGACTTC
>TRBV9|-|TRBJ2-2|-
CASSVTLGHGRTGELFF
TGTGCCAGCAGCGTGACCCTGGGACACGGACGGACCGGGGAGCTGTTTTTT
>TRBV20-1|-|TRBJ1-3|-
CSARVWEEATIYF
TGCAGTGCTAGGGTGTGGGAAGAGGCCACCATATATTTT